What follows are 17 T cell receptor beta chains derived from one specimen sequenced in a study of cytotoxic CD8 clonotypes in ibrutinib-treated CLL. Clones were sequenced by immunoSEQ multiplex PCR, and TCRdb holds only the in-frame ones, with some missing. The sample shows 140,000 to 150,000 clones, roughly three quarters of them seen only once. Sequenced material: PBMCs, taken after 24 months of ibrutinib treatment. Receptors originate from a human donor with chronic lymphocytic leukemia.

The CDR3 is CASSSHWEGAYEQYF. CDR3 bases: TGTGCCAGCAGTTCTCATTGGGAGGGGGCCTACGAGCAGTACTTC. The V call is TRBV28, the J call TRBJ2-7; perhaps TRBD2 as D (7 bases). Trimming left V 4 bases short and J 2 bases short, with 15 bases between. Germline V gene sequence: CDR1 MDHEN, CDR2 SYDVKM. The CDR3 is 15 amino acids.

Of note for this clone: The same CDR3 arises from other DNA sequences in this sample as well. The chain recombines TRBV29-1 with TRBJ2-7; tentative D call: TRBD1 (6 bases). The germline V gene encodes CDR1 SQVTM and CDR2 ANQGSEA. The CDR3 covers 12 residues. Trimming pared 7 bases from V and 2 bases from J, leaving 12 bases between. CDR3 bases: TGCAGCGCCGGTCGGACAGCCTACGAGCAGTACTTC. As protein: CSAGRTAYEQYF.

This clone occurred once. This chain joins TRBV27 and TRBJ2-7; 9 bases fit TRBD2. The CDR3 runs 15 residues. Trimming at V came to 2 bases and at J to 7 bases, leaving 9 bases not matched to a gene. Germline-derived CDR1 and CDR2 are MNHEY and SMNVEV (reference sequence). Written as DNA, the CDR3 is TGTGCCAGCAGTTTACTGGGCGGGAGGGTAGAGGAGCAGTACTTC. This gives the protein CASSLLGGRVEEQYF.

The J gene is TRBJ2-3, the V gene TRBV6-1, with 8 bases aligning to TRBD2. CDR3 length equals 16 residues. Germline CDR1 reads MNHNS; CDR2 reads SASEGT. J was trimmed by 2 bases and V by 0 bases; bases with no gene match: 4. Here the CDR3 reads CASSEAAGGATDTQYF. CDR3 bases: TGTGCCAGCAGTGAAGCGGCGGGAGGCGCCACAGATACGCAGTATTTT.

This clone was detected ten times or more. The rearrangement joins TRBV7-3 to TRBJ2-5; tentative D call: TRBD1 (5 bases). CDR1 and CDR2 (germline): SGHTA, FQGTGA. There are 13 residues in the CDR3. V was clipped by 5 bases and J by 3 bases, with 10 bases between them. CDR3 protein: CASSPGAKETQYF. Written as DNA, the CDR3 is TGTGCCAGCAGCCCTGGGGCCAAAGAGACCCAGTACTTC. The complete variable domain, with remaining parts taken from reference TRBV7-3 and TRBJ2-5, reads GAGVSQTPSNKVTEKGKYVELRCDPISGHTALYWYRQSLGQGPEFLIYFQGTGAADDSGLPNDRFFAVRPEGSVSTLKIQRTERGDSAVYLCASSPGAKETQYFGPGTRLLVL.

As DNA, the CDR3 is TGCGCCAGCAGCAGACAGGGTTCTGGAAACACCATATATTTT. Translating it yields CASSRQGSGNTIYF. The V call is TRBV5-1, the J call TRBJ1-3; 7 bases map to TRBD1. This CDR3 has 14 amino acids. Germline-derived CDR1 and CDR2 are SGHRS and YFSETQ. Trimming cost V 4 bases and J 1 base; bases outside gene matches: 2.

The chain links TRBV28 to TRBJ1-5, with a weak D call TRBD1 (5 bases). Deletions cut 2 bases from V and 3 bases from J, with 11 bases between. CDR1 is MDHEN and CDR2 is SYDVKM in the germline V gene. CDR3 length equals 15 residues. CDR3 DNA: TGTGCCAGCAGTTTACCCCGACAGCTCAATCAGCCCCAGCATTTT. This sequence encodes CASSLPRQLNQPQHF.

This chain connects TRBV28 to TRBJ2-3; D is undetermined. Germline CDR1 is MDHEN and CDR2 is SYDVKM. The CDR3 runs 15 residues. Trimming removed 5 bases from V and 2 bases from J, with 14 bases in between. CDR3 sequence (DNA): TGTGCCAGCAGTCTAGACATAATCCCCACAGATACGCAGTATTTT. It yields the protein CASSLDIIPTDTQYF.

The chain has TRBV7-9 and TRBJ1-2, with D possibly being TRBD1 (6 bases). The germline CDR1 and CDR2 sequences are SEHNR and FQNEAQ (reference sequence). V dropped 2 bases and J dropped 7 bases, with 8 bases sitting between them. The CDR3 sequence is 12 residues long. CDR3 bases: TGTGCCAGCAGCTTACCAGGGGCTGGCTACACCTTC. Protein product: CASSLPGAGYTF.

This sequence joins TRBV5-1 and TRBJ2-3; 13 bases fit TRBD2. The CDR3 length is 15 residues. Trimming at V came to 6 bases and at J to 5 bases, leaving 6 bases not matched to a gene. The germline CDR1 and CDR2 sequences are SGHRS and YFSETQ. The CDR3 bases are TGCGCCAGCAACTTCGGACTAGCGGGAGTAGATACGCAGTATTTT. It encodes CASNFGLAGVDTQYF.

In its sample, this clone was seen a few times. The sample holds other DNA sequences that translate to the same CDR3. The V and J genes are TRBV7-2 and TRBJ2-5, with D perhaps TRBD1 (5 bases). CDR3 length: 14 amino acids. CDR1 and CDR2 (germline): SGHTA, FQGNSA. The germline V and J ends were trimmed by 5 bases and 1 base, with 11 bases remaining between them. This CDR3 is CASSPPGAQETQYF. The DNA for the CDR3 is TGTGCCAGCAGCCCCCCTGGGGCCCAAGAGACCCAGTACTTC.

The sample holds one count of this clone. The gene calls are TRBV14 and TRBJ2-5, with 7 bases aligning to TRBD2. The trim removed 0 bases at V and 5 bases at J, leaving 3 bases unmatched. The CDR3 covers 14 residues. Germline V gene lookup returns CDR1 SGHDN and CDR2 FVKESK. In nucleotides, the CDR3 is TGTGCCAGCAGCCAAGATTGGGACTACGAGACCCAGTACTTC. This translates into CASSQDWDYETQYF.

CDR3 in amino acids: CASRGPAWTGPTPNEQFF. The CDR3 DNA reads as TGTGCCAGCAGAGGCCCGGCCTGGACGGGCCCGACCCCCAATGAGCAGTTCTTC. The gene calls are TRBV25-1 and TRBJ2-1; no clear D gene. CDR3 size: 18 residues. Looked up from germline, CDR1 is MGHDK and CDR2 is SYGVNS. V was clipped by 6 bases and J by 6 bases, with 27 bases between them.

In this sample, this clone turned up a few times. The J gene is TRBJ2-1, the V gene TRBV18; D unclear. Trimming pared 2 bases from V and 0 bases from J, leaving 14 bases between. CDR1 is KGHSH, CDR2 LQKENI, per germline. This CDR3 region has 17 residues. The CDR3 DNA follows: TGTGCCAGCTCACCAGAGGTACCCTCAAGCTCCTACAATGAGCAGTTCTTC. Translation gives CASSPEVPSSSYNEQFF.

This clone came up a few times. CDR3 sequence (DNA): TGTGCCAGTAGGAAGCAGGGGCAAGAGACCCAGTACTTC. Its protein is CASRKQGQETQYF. The V gene is TRBV19, the J gene TRBJ2-5; tentatively, D is TRBD1 (6 bases). Germline CDR1 is LNHDA and CDR2 is SQIVND (reference sequence). The V and J ends lost 6 bases and 2 bases respectively, with 10 bases between them. The CDR3 extends over 13 amino acids.

The chain joins TRBV5-1 to TRBJ2-3; TRBD2 matches 10 bases. The junction had 6 bases not matched to a gene; V was cut back by 2 bases and J by 0 bases. Germline-derived CDR1 and CDR2 are SGHRS and YFSETQ. CDR3 size: 17 residues. This CDR3 reads CASSFLSSGGSTDTQYF. CDR3 bases: TGCGCCAGCAGCTTCCTTTCTAGCGGGGGTAGCACAGATACGCAGTATTTT.

V gene TRBV27 combines with J gene TRBJ1-5, with D hard to call. This CDR3 contains 12 residues. Trimming removed 3 bases at V and 9 bases at J, with 9 bases between. Germline loops: CDR1 MNHEY, CDR2 SMNVEV (reference sequence). The DNA for the CDR3 is TGTGCCAGCAGTTTCCCTGGGAGGCCCCAGCATTTT. Translating gives CASSFPGRPQHF.